The 20 T cell receptor beta chains given below trace back to one sample, sequenced in a study of blood T cells in healthy people across ages. For the second PCR, which ran for about 6 to 12 cycles, a sample-barcoded 5' primer and a J-beta primer mix were used. TCRdb analysed the 5' RACE reads with MiXCR anew, one entry per CDR3 protein. The sample records about 1,400,000 distinct CDR3 sequences, roughly 64% being singletons. Sequences were obtained from blood. These receptors were taken from a man aged 18 to 30 in good health.

V and J are TRBV5-5 and TRBJ2-4; D gene ambiguous. The J call may be in error: the DNA end matches TRBJ2-7 better. This CDR3 is built from 15 residues. CDR1 and CDR2 from the germline V gene are SGHKS and YYEKEE (reference sequence). The CDR3 nucleotides read TGTGCCAGCACCCGCTGGCAACTTGGAGCCTACGAGCAGTACTTC. Translated: CASTRWQLGAYEQYF.

This clonotype was picked up a small number of times. V is TRBV12-3 or TRBV12-4 and J is TRBJ2-2; D remains ambiguous. The length of the CDR3 is 12 residues. The V end was cut by 5 bases, the J end by 5 bases, with 6 bases between. The CDR3: CASSPKTGELFF. For the CDR3, the DNA is TGTGCCAGCAGTCCAAAGACCGGGGAGCTGTTTTTT.

This clonotype has only one observation. The J gene is TRBJ2-1, the V gene TRBV27; D is undetermined. Trimming cost V 0 bases and J 0 bases, with 9 bases left between them. CDR3 length equals 16 residues. The germline V gene encodes CDR1 MNHEY and CDR2 SMNVEV (reference sequence). The CDR3 sequence: CASSLSAESSYNEQFF. CDR3 in DNA: TGTGCCAGCAGTTTATCGGCGGAGTCCTCCTACAATGAGCAGTTCTTC.

This clonotype was counted once. J is TRBJ1-2 and V is TRBV4-2; D perhaps matches TRBD1 (6 bases). Trimming stripped 1 base from V and 5 bases from J, with 14 bases between. CDR3 size: 15 residues. CDR1 LGHNA and CDR2 YNFKEQ come from the germline V gene. The CDR3 bases are TGTGCCAGCAGCCAAGGTCCCAGGGGAGCGTATGGCTACACCTTC. Translated, it gives CASSQGPRGAYGYTF.

V and J are TRBV10-2 and TRBJ2-1; a possible D gene is TRBD2 (5 bases). Looked up from germline, CDR1 is WSHSY and CDR2 is SAAADI. This CDR3 contains 13 residues. With 5 bases removed from V and 9 bases from J, the gap between germline ends came to 14 bases. The chain's CDR3 is CASSSPLGAEQFF. CDR3 coding DNA: TGCGCCAGCAGTTCTCCCCTGGGAGCTGAGCAGTTCTTC.

This clonotype was picked up a small number of times. The chain combines TRBV7-9 with TRBJ2-7; TRBD2 agrees at 10 bases. The trim removed 6 bases at V and 6 bases at J, leaving 8 bases unmatched. Germline assignment: CDR1 SEHNR and CDR2 FQNEAQ (reference sequence). This CDR3 comprises 14 residues. The CDR3 DNA is TGTGCCAGCAGTCCTAGCGGGAGCCCTCTCGAGCAGTACTTC. Translating gives CASSPSGSPLEQYF.

The chain uses TRBV5-1 and TRBJ2-1; no firm D call. Germline lookup yields CDR1 SGHRS and CDR2 YFSETQ. V gave up 5 bases and J gave up 4 bases, with 10 bases separating them. The CDR3 length is 13 residues. In nucleotides, the CDR3 is TGCGCCAGCAGGCTTTTCGTATACAATGAGCAGTTCTTC. The encoded protein is CASRLFVYNEQFF.

The chain couples TRBV3-1 to TRBJ2-7; D is possibly TRBD2 (5 bases). Germline CDR1 reads LGHDT; CDR2 reads YNNKEL (reference sequence). Trimming stripped 6 bases from V and 3 bases from J, with 12 bases between. This CDR3 has 13 amino acids. CDR3 nucleotide sequence: TGTGCCAGCAGGGAGAGCGGAGTCTACGAGCAGTACTTC. This translates into CASRESGVYEQYF.

The chain links TRBV12-3 or TRBV12-4 to TRBJ1-1, with 7 bases fitting TRBD1. CDR3 length equals 13 residues. Trimming cost V 3 bases and J 10 bases; bases outside gene matches: 8. In DNA, the CDR3 is TGTGCCAGCAGTTTGAGGGACAGCACGGGAGCTTTCTTT. Translating it yields CASSLRDSTGAFF.

The genes are TRBV7-2 and TRBJ1-6; D unclear. Germline V CDR1 and CDR2: SGHTA, FQGNSA. The CDR3 spans 15 residues. Trimming left V 1 base short and J 4 bases short, with 8 bases between. This CDR3 is CASSLENFYNSPLHF. For the CDR3, the DNA is TGTGCCAGCAGCTTAGAAAACTTTTATAATTCACCCCTCCACTTT.

The V and J genes are TRBV3-1 and TRBJ1-5, with unresolved D. The CDR3 spans 17 residues. CDR1 and CDR2 (germline): LGHDT, YNNKEL (reference sequence). Trimming took 1 base from V and 0 from J, leaving 13 bases between them. The CDR3 nucleotides are TGTGCCAGCAGCCAAGCCCCGACGGTTAATAGCAATCAGCCCCAGCATTTT. Protein product: CASSQAPTVNSNQPQHF.

The V and J genes are TRBV5-1 and TRBJ2-7; D may be TRBD2 (5 bases). CDR1 and CDR2 (germline): SGHRS, YFSETQ. This CDR3 spans 14 amino acids. Trimming cost V 4 bases and J 2 bases, with 13 bases left between them. CDR3 sequence reads: CASSKPGSTYEQYF. CDR3 coding DNA: TGCGCCAGCAGCAAACCGGGATCGACCTACGAGCAGTACTTC.

This clonotype was seen a few times. The chain couples TRBV6-1 to TRBJ2-5; D is perhaps TRBD1 (6 bases). Deletions cut 5 bases from V and 0 bases from J, with 13 bases between. The CDR3 totals 15 residues. CDR1 and CDR2 (germline): MNHNS, SASEGT. DNA for the CDR3: TGTGCCAGCAGTACGGACAGTTCTGACCAAGAGACCCAGTACTTC. Translation gives CASSTDSSDQETQYF.

The chain combines TRBV7-2 with TRBJ2-3; D gene ambiguous. Trimming pared 3 bases from V and 4 bases from J, leaving 14 bases between. The CDR3 is 15 residues long. CDR1 is SGHTA and CDR2 is FQGNSA in the germline V gene. Here the CDR3 DNA reads TGTGCCAGCAGCTTGAGCGCAACGGTCCCAGATACGCAGTATTTT. Its protein is CASSLSATVPDTQYF.

The chain's CDR3 is CASSLRGGSGELFF. CDR3 sequence (DNA): TGTGCCAGCAGTTTACGGGGGGGAAGCGGGGAGCTGTTTTTT. J is TRBJ2-2 and V is TRBV27, with TRBD2 matching 8 bases. Per the germline V gene, CDR1 is MNHEY and CDR2 is SMNVEV (reference sequence). J lost 7 bases, V lost 2 bases, and 3 bases had no gene match. The CDR3 spans 14 residues.

This clonotype showed up just a few times. The chain carries TRBV29-1 and TRBJ1-4, with no clear D. Trimming took off 6 bases at V and 5 bases at J, with 16 bases between the two ends. The CDR3 sequence is 14 residues long. Germline lookup yields CDR1 SQVTM and CDR2 ANQGSEA. The CDR3 DNA reads as TGCAGCGTATCCATCGGGGAGGCCAATGAAAAACTGTTTTTT. The encoded protein is CSVSIGEANEKLFF. The full variable domain, its missing parts supplied by reference TRBV29-1 and TRBJ1-4, is SAVISQKPSRDICQRGTSLTIQCQVDSQVTMMFWYRQQPGQSLTLIATANQGSEATYESGFVIDKFPISRPNLTFSTLTVSNMSPEDSSIYLCSVSIGEANEKLFFGSGTQLSVL.

This clonotype was counted once. This chain uses TRBV21-1 with TRBJ1-5. TRBV21-1 is a pseudogene. This CDR3 has 17 amino acids. CDR3 nucleotide sequence: TGTGCCAGCAGCAAAGCGTCGTACCAGTTCCCCAATCAGCCCCAGCATTTT. It yields the protein CASSKASYQFPNQPQHF.

This clonotype was observed a single time. One junction end disagrees with the germline gene, perhaps due to a read error. The chain links TRBV27 to TRBJ2-1; TRBD1 is a possible D gene (6 bases). Germline V gene data show CDR1 as MNHEY and CDR2 as SMNVEV (reference sequence). There are 15 residues in the CDR3. CDR3 sequence (DNA): TGTACCAGCAGTTTAGGGGGTTTACTCGGGAATGAGCAGTTCTTC. This encodes CTSSLGGLLGNEQFF.

This clonotype was counted a few times. The chain is built from TRBV5-1 and TRBJ1-1; D is possibly TRBD1 (5 bases). CDR1 is SGHRS, CDR2 YFSETQ, per germline. The CDR3 length is 14 residues. The germline V and J ends were trimmed by 0 bases and 1 base, with 7 bases remaining between them. The CDR3 region has the DNA TGCGCCAGCAGCTTGGACGGGGGGAACACTGAAGCTTTCTTT. Translating gives CASSLDGGNTEAFF.

The chain combines TRBV3-1 with TRBJ2-1; no reliable D call. The V end was cut by 1 base, the J end by 5 bases, with 9 bases between. The CDR3 has 14 amino acids. Germline CDR1 is LGHDT and CDR2 is YNNKEL (reference sequence). The CDR3 loop reads CASSQGTRNNEQFF. In DNA, the CDR3 is TGTGCCAGCAGCCAAGGAACCAGAAACAATGAGCAGTTCTTC.